This T cell receptor beta chain was sequenced for a study of blood T cell repertoires in COVID-19. Study-level information: Specimens from acute and convalescent COVID-19 originated in the United States, Italy and Spain.

This CDR3 is built from 13 residues. Clones were sequenced by immunoSEQ multiplex PCR, and TCRdb holds only the in-frame ones, with some missing. The sample shows around 300,000 clones, approximately 90% of them seen only once. This chain connects TRBV21-1 to TRBJ1-6. TRBV21-1 is given as a pseudogene. Material: peripheral blood. This receptor was identified in a woman between 50 and 59 years old with active or convalescent COVID-19. The CDR3 sequence is CASREEVLSPLHF. The CDR3, as DNA: TGTGCCAGCAGGGAGGAGGTTCTCTCACCCCTCCACTTT.